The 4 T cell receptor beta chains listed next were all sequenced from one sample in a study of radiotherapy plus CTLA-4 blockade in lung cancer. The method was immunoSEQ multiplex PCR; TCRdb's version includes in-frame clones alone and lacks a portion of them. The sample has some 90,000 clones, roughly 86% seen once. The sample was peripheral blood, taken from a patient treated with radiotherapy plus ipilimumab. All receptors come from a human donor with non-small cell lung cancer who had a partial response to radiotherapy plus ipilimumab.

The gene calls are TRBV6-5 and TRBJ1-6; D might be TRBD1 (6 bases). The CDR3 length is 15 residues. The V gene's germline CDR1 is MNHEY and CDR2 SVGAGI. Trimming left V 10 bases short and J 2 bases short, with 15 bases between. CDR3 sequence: CATQGGSAYNSPLHF. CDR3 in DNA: TGTGCCACCCAAGGGGGTAGTGCCTATAATTCACCCCTCCACTTT.

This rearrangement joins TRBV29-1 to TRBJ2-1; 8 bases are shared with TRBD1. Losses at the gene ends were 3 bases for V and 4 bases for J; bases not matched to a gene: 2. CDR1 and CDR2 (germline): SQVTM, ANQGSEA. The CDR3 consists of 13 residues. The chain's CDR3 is CSVDRGLYNEQFF. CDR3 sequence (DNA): TGCAGCGTTGACAGGGGGCTTTACAATGAGCAGTTCTTC.

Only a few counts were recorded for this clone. The CDR3 DNA follows: TGTGCCAGCAGCCCGTGGGAGGGGAACTACGAGCAGTACTTC. Translated: CASSPWEGNYEQYF. J is TRBJ2-7 and V is TRBV7-9; 7 positions agree with TRBD2. CDR3 length: 14 residues. Per the germline V gene, CDR1 is SEHNR and CDR2 is FQNEAQ (reference sequence). V shed 5 bases, J shed 3 bases, and the junction held 7 bases outside the gene matches.

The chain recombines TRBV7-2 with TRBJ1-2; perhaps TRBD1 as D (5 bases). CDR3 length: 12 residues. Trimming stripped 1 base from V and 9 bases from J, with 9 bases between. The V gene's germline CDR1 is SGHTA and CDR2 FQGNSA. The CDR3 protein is CASSLGGLRYTF. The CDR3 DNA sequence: TGTGCCAGCAGCTTAGGGGGCCTGCGCTACACCTTC.